These 24 T cell receptor beta chains were sequenced from one sample in a study of Graves' ophthalmopathy and Graves' hyperthyroidism. The authors amplified TCR beta CDR3 regions from RNA transcripts. Following a first-round RT-PCR that used HTBI primers, a second-round multiplex PCR was carried out. One entry per CDR3 protein results from TCRdb running MiXCR on the multiplex PCR reads. Of 300,000 to 450,000 distinct CDR3 sequences listed, approximately 17% are singletons. The sequencing input was peripheral blood. The receptors were gathered from an adult woman with stable Graves' hyperthyroidism.

The CDR3 sequence is CASSLGGGGIREQYF. CDR3 nucleotide sequence: TGTGCCAGCAGCTTAGGCGGTGGCGGGATCCGCGAGCAGTACTTC. The V and J genes are TRBV13 and TRBJ2-7; possibly TRBD2 for D (6 bases). Germline CDR1 and CDR2: PRHDT and FYEKMQ (reference sequence). The V end was cut by 0 bases, the J end by 6 bases, with 15 bases between. CDR3 size: 15 residues.

This clonotype was recorded at least ten times. The chain is built from TRBV11-2 and TRBJ1-1; a possible D gene is TRBD1 (5 bases). Per the germline V gene, CDR1 is SGHAT and CDR2 is FQNNGV. CDR3 length equals 15 residues. The ends were cut back, 1 base at V and 8 bases at J, with 17 bases in the middle. Written as DNA, the CDR3 is TGTGCCAGCAGCTTAGGGGGAGGGGAAAGATCGGAAGCTTTCTTT. The encoded protein is CASSLGGGERSEAFF.

This chain links TRBV5-1 with TRBJ2-5; the D gene could be TRBD1 or TRBD2 (5 bases each). This CDR3 comprises 14 residues. Germline assignment: CDR1 SGHRS and CDR2 YFSETQ. V was shortened by 0 bases and J by 5 bases, with 11 bases between the two germline ends. This CDR3 is CASSLVGEMETQYF. The CDR3 region has the DNA TGCGCCAGCAGCTTGGTGGGGGAGATGGAGACCCAGTACTTC.

This clonotype has a count of ten or more. This rearrangement joins TRBV5-1 to TRBJ1-5; D is ambiguous. V was clipped by 1 base and J by 7 bases, with 15 bases between them. Germline V lookup: CDR1 SGHRS, CDR2 YFSETQ. The CDR3 has 15 residues. The DNA for the CDR3 is TGCGCCAGCAGCTTGCTGCCCGGGAAAGGGCAGCCCCAGCATTTT. Protein: CASSLLPGKGQPQHF.

This clonotype was observed at least ten times. The chain employs TRBV28 and TRBJ2-7; D gene unclear. V gave up 6 bases and J gave up 6 bases, with 9 bases separating them. Germline CDR1 and CDR2: MDHEN and SYDVKM. This CDR3 comprises 11 residues. The CDR3 protein is CASRTESEQYF. The CDR3 DNA reads as TGTGCCAGCAGGACCGAGTCCGAGCAGTACTTC. The whole variable domain, filled in from reference TRBV28 and TRBJ2-7, reads DVKVTQSSRYLVKRTGEKVFLECVQDMDHENMFWYRQDPGLGLRLIYFSYDVKMKEKGDIPEGYSVSREKKERFSLILESASTNQTSMYLCASRTESEQYFGPGTRLTVT.

Turning to this clonotype: A much bigger clone sits one base away, suggesting this may be a read error. This chain connects TRBV28 to TRBJ2-7; TRBD1 matches 7 bases. The CDR3 extends over 16 amino acids. Germline CDR1 reads MDHEN; CDR2 reads SYDVKM. The CDR3 sequence is CASSPLGDSGTYEQCF. CDR3 DNA sequence: TGTGCCAGCAGTCCGCTAGGGGACAGCGGAACCTACGAGCAGTGCTTC.

The chain couples TRBV28 to TRBJ2-7, with 12 bases matching TRBD1. Germline CDR1 and CDR2: MDHEN and SYDVKM. Unmatched junction bases numbered 6, after V lost 4 bases and J lost 2 bases. The CDR3 totals 16 residues. This CDR3 reads CASSSSGQGAAYEQYF. The CDR3 bases are TGTGCCAGCAGTTCCTCGGGACAGGGGGCGGCCTACGAGCAGTACTTC.

Ten or more counts support this clonotype. The V gene is TRBV30, the J gene TRBJ1-1; the match to TRBD1 covers 7 bases. With 0 bases clipped from V and 2 bases from J, the junction kept 6 bases outside the gene matches. This CDR3 spans 15 amino acids. Germline-derived CDR1 and CDR2 are GTSNPN and SVGIG (reference sequence). For the CDR3, the DNA is TGTGCCTGGAGTGTACACAAGGGGGCTAACACTGAAGCTTTCTTT. It is translated as CAWSVHKGANTEAFF.

The chain is built from TRBV3-1 and TRBJ2-7; TRBD2 might be the D (6 bases). The CDR3 contains 14 residues. V was trimmed by 4 bases and J by 6 bases, leaving 16 bases between them. Germline V gene lookup returns CDR1 LGHDT and CDR2 YNNKEL (reference sequence). The CDR3: CASSRQRGVVEQYF. DNA of the CDR3: TGTGCCAGCAGCCGCCAGCGCGGGGTAGTCGAGCAGTACTTC.

This clonotype appeared many times. V gene TRBV6-2 or TRBV6-3 combines with J gene TRBJ2-7; D is possibly TRBD1 (5 bases). The V end was cut by 6 bases, the J end by 0 bases, with 15 bases between. The V gene's germline CDR1 is MNHEY and CDR2 SVGEGT. CDR3 length equals 15 residues. DNA for the CDR3: TGTGCCAGCAGCTCTGACAGAGTGCTCTCCTACGAGCAGTACTTC. This encodes CASSSDRVLSYEQYF.

This clonotype was seen ten or more times. The V gene is TRBV6-5, the J gene TRBJ1-1; D remains ambiguous. This CDR3 spans 15 amino acids. The germline V and J ends were trimmed by 0 bases and 1 base, with 9 bases remaining between them. Looked up from germline, CDR1 is MNHEY and CDR2 is SVGAGI. CDR3 loop: CASSYSASKNTEAFF. The CDR3 DNA sequence: TGTGCCAGCAGTTACTCGGCTTCCAAGAACACTGAAGCTTTCTTT.

This clonotype was detected ten times or more. CDR3: CASSSLDSLRYGYTF. CDR3 bases: TGCGCCAGCAGCTCGCTAGACAGTCTCCGATATGGCTACACCTTC. The V call is TRBV5-1, the J call TRBJ1-2, with D perhaps matching TRBD1 (5 bases). Trimming pared 3 bases from V and 5 bases from J, leaving 17 bases between. CDR1 is SGHRS and CDR2 is YFSETQ in the germline V gene. CDR3 size: 15 residues. Complete variable domain (other parts from reference TRBV5-1 and TRBJ1-2): KAGVTQTPRYLIKTRGQQVTLSCSPISGHRSVSWYQQTPGQGLQFLFEYFSETQRNKGNFPGRFSGRQFSNSRSEMNVSTLELGDSALYLCASSSLDSLRYGYTFGSGTRLTVV.

This clonotype was seen repeatedly, ten times or more. V and J are TRBV28 and TRBJ2-5, with TRBD2 matching 11 bases. Germline V gene sequence: CDR1 MDHEN, CDR2 SYDVKM. The V segment lost 3 bases and the J segment 0 bases; nucleotides outside the gene matches: 3. CDR3 length: 16 residues. This CDR3 is CASSFPSGRYQETQYF. CDR3 bases: TGTGCCAGCAGTTTTCCTAGCGGGAGGTACCAAGAGACCCAGTACTTC.

This clonotype has at least ten counts. This chain joins TRBV27 and TRBJ2-6; no reliable D call. The length of the CDR3 is 13 residues. CDR1 is MNHEY and CDR2 is SMNVEV in the germline V gene (reference sequence). V lost 8 bases, J lost 0 bases, and 5 bases lay in between. Written as DNA, the CDR3 is TGTGCCAGCCGGCCCTCTGGGGCCAACGTCCTGACTTTC. Its translation: CASRPSGANVLTF.

This clonotype appeared many times. This chain connects TRBV5-5 to TRBJ1-5; D remains unclear. This CDR3 comprises 15 residues. CDR1 is SGHKS and CDR2 is YYEKEE in the germline V gene (reference sequence). V lost 0 bases and J 0 bases, leaving 7 bases between the germline ends. The CDR3 bases are TGTGCCAGCAGCTTGGTCTGGGGTAGCAATCAGCCCCAGCATTTT. This gives the protein CASSLVWGSNQPQHF.

In its sample, this clonotype was seen many times. The rearrangement uses TRBV20-1 and TRBJ1-5, with TRBD1 as a possible D gene (5 bases). The CDR3 is made up of 14 amino acids. Germline CDR1 DFQATT, CDR2 SNEGSKA (reference sequence). V shed 6 bases and J shed 0 bases, with 12 bases lying between them. CDR3 bases: TGCAGTGCCTCCGGACAAGCTAGCAATCAGCCCCAGCATTTT. This translates into CSASGQASNQPQHF.

This clonotype was detected only once. The chain couples TRBV6-5 to TRBJ1-1; 7 bases map to TRBD1. In germline, CDR1 is MNHEY, CDR2 SVGAGI. Trimming at V came to 5 bases and at J to 1 base, leaving 7 bases not matched to a gene. The CDR3 totals 15 residues. In DNA, the CDR3 is TGTGCCAGCAGTATACGACAGGGTCGGAACACTGAAGCTTTCTTT. Translating gives CASSIRQGRNTEAFF.

This clonotype came up many times. This chain joins TRBV11-2 and TRBJ2-7; D may be TRBD1 (6 bases). V was shortened by 3 bases and J by 0 bases, with 12 bases between the two germline ends. CDR1 is SGHAT and CDR2 is FQNNGV in the germline V gene. The CDR3 length is 15 residues. CDR3 sequence (DNA): TGTGCCAGCAGCTTGGGGCAGGGGCGCTCCTACGAGCAGTACTTC. This encodes CASSLGQGRSYEQYF.

This clonotype was counted many times. The chain links TRBV27 to TRBJ2-2; 13 positions agree with TRBD2. V lost 4 bases to trimming and J lost 4 bases; unmatched junction nucleotides: 6. Per the germline V gene, CDR1 is MNHEY and CDR2 is SMNVEV (reference sequence). CDR3 size: 17 residues. CDR3 sequence reads: CASSSPGLAGFTGELFF. CDR3 sequence (DNA): TGTGCCAGCAGTTCACCGGGACTAGCGGGATTCACCGGGGAGCTGTTTTTT.

This clonotype was recorded many times. The chain couples TRBV19 to TRBJ2-5, with 8 bases lining up with TRBD1. Germline loops: CDR1 LNHDA, CDR2 SQIVND (reference sequence). There are 13 residues in the CDR3. V gave up 6 bases and J gave up 5 bases; unmatched junction bases: 5. As DNA, the CDR3 is TGTGCCAGTAGGTCCAGGGGGCCGGAGACCCAGTACTTC. This translates into CASRSRGPETQYF.

This clonotype was observed a single time. J is TRBJ2-5 and V is TRBV6-1; TRBD1 agrees at 7 bases. This CDR3 has 11 residues. The germline V gene has CDR1 MNHNS and CDR2 SASEGT. The J segment lost 14 bases and the V segment lost 6 bases, leaving 9 bases of the junction unmatched. DNA of the CDR3: TGTGCCAGCAGAAAGGGGGCAGTTTCATACTTC. This gives the protein CASRKGAVSYF.

Ten or more counts support this clonotype. V gene TRBV6-2 or TRBV6-3 combines with J gene TRBJ1-2, with TRBD1 identical over 8 bases. This CDR3 is 16 amino acids long. Germline CDR1 MNHEY, CDR2 SVGEGT. J lost 7 bases, V lost 4 bases, and 14 bases had no gene match. The CDR3: CASSLSRTGTVFGYTF. CDR3 sequence (DNA): TGTGCCAGCAGTTTATCCCGGACAGGGACGGTCTTTGGCTACACCTTC.

In this sample, this clonotype turned up a few times. This chain links TRBV2 with TRBJ1-1; maybe TRBD1 (5 bases). The V gene lost 3 bases and the J gene lost 4 bases, with 9 bases spanning the gap. The V gene's germline CDR1 is SNHLY and CDR2 FYNNEI. This CDR3 region has 13 residues. The CDR3 sequence is CASSEEGSTEAFF. The CDR3 coding sequence is TGTGCCAGCAGTGAGGAGGGGAGCACTGAAGCTTTCTTT.

This clonotype has a count of ten or more. The chain carries TRBV7-2 and TRBJ2-2, with D perhaps being TRBD1 or TRBD2 (5 bases each). The V end was cut by 7 bases, the J end by 2 bases, with 11 bases between. Germline lookup yields CDR1 SGHTA and CDR2 FQGNSA. The CDR3 consists of 14 residues. CDR3 nucleotides: TGTGCCAGCAAGCCGGGACCAAACACCGGGGAGCTGTTTTTT. It yields the protein CASKPGPNTGELFF.